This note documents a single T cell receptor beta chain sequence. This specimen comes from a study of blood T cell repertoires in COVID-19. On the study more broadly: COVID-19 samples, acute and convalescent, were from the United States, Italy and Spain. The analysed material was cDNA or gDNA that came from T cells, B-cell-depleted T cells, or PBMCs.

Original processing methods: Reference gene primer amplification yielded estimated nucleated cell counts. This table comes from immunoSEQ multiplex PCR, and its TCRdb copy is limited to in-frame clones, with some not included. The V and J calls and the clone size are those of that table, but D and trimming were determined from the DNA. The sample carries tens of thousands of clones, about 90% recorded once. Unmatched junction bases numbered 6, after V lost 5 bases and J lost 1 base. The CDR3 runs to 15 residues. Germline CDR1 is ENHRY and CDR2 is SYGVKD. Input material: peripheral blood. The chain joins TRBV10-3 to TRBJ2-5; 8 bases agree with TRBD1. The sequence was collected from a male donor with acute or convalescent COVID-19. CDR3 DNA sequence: TGTGCCATCAGTATGGGGACAGGAACCCAAGAGACCCAGTACTTC. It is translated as CAISMGTGTQETQYF.